This T cell receptor (beta chain) was sequenced during a study of T-cell memory formation after mild COVID-19. In TCRdb, the 5' RACE reads were re-called with MiXCR into one record per CDR3 protein. In the table there are over 500,000 distinct CDR3 sequences, approximately 15% of which are singletons. This clonotype was seen a few times. Per germline, CDR1 GTSNPN and CDR2 SVGIG (reference sequence). The CDR3 totals 13 residues. The junction had 4 bases not matched to a gene; V was cut back by 3 bases and J by 6 bases. The source material was PBMCs or a T cell subset sorted from them (not recorded which). The receptor's source is an adult woman who had mild COVID-19 (a few samples of this study predate the infection). Cell type and time point are not known. The chain recombines TRBV30 with TRBJ2-4; 8 bases are shared with TRBD2. Here the CDR3 DNA reads TGTGCCTGGAGCGTGGGACTAGGAAACATTCAGTACTTC. Its protein product is CAWSVGLGNIQYF.